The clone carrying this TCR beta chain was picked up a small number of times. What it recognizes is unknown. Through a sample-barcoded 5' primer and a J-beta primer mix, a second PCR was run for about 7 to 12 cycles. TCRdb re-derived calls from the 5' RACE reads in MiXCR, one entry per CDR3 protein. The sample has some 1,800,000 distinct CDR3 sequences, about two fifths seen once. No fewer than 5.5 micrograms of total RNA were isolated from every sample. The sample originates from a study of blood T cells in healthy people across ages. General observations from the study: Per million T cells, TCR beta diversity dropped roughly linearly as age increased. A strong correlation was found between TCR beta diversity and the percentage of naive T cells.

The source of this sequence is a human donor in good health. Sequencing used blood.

The CDR3 reads CASSSSGGFEGNTIYF. In DNA form, the CDR3 reads TGCGCCAGCAGCTCTTCGGGGGGCTTCGAGGGAAACACCATATATTTT. The chain uses TRBV5-1 and TRBJ1-3; tentatively, D is TRBD1 (6 bases). Germline values: CDR1 SGHRS, CDR2 YFSETQ. V was shortened by 3 bases and J by 4 bases, with 17 bases between the two germline ends. There are 16 residues in the CDR3.